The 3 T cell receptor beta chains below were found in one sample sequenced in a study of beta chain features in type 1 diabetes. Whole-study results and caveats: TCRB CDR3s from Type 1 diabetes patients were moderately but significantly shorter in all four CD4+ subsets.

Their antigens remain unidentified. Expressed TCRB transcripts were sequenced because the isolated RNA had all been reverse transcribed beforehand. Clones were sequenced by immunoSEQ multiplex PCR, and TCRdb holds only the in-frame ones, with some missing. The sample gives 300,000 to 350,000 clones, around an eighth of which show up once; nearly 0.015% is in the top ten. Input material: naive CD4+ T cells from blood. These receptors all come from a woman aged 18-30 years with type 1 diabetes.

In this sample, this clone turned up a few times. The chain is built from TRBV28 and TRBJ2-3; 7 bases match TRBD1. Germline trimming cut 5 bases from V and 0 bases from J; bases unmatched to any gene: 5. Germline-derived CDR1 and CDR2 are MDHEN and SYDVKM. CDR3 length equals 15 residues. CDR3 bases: TGTGCCAGCAGTGTGACAGGGCTAAGCACAGATACGCAGTATTTT. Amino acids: CASSVTGLSTDTQYF.

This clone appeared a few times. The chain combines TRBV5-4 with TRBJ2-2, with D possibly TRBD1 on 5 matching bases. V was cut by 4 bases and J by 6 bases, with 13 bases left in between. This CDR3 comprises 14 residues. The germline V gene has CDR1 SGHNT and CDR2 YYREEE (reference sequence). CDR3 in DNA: TGTGCCAGCAGCCTCGTGGTAGGGGCCGGGGAGCTGTTTTTT. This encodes CASSLVVGAGELFF.

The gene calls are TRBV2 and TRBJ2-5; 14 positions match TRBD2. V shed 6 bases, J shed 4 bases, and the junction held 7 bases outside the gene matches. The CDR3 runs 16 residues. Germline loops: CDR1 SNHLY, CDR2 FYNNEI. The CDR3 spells CASSAGLAGGGETQYF. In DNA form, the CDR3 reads TGTGCCAGCAGCGCCGGACTAGCGGGAGGAGGAGAGACCCAGTACTTC. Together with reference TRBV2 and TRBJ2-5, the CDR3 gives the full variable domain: EPEVTQTPSHQVTQMGQEVILRCVPISNHLYFYWYRQILGQKVEFLVSFYNNEISEKSEIFDDQFSVERPDGSNFTLKIRSTKLEDSAMYFCASSAGLAGGGETQYFGPGTRLLVL.